This T cell receptor beta chain was identified in a study of blood T cells in healthy people across ages. CDR3 length equals 11 residues. Germline lookup yields CDR1 KGHDR and CDR2 SFDVKD. Trimming took 8 bases from V and 4 from J, leaving 5 bases between them. It was with a sample-barcoded 5' primer and a J-beta primer mix that a second PCR of about 6 to 12 cycles was run. Every molecule of cDNA carried a tag from a template-switch adaptor with 12 random nucleotides. TCRdb recomputed calls from the 5' RACE reads with MiXCR, one row per CDR3 protein. The repertoire consists of about 730,000 distinct CDR3 sequences, with roughly 47% occurring once and the leading ten covering less than 25%.

V gene TRBV24-1 combines with J gene TRBJ2-1; no definite D call. The clonotype originates from a woman aged 55-69 years in good health. The sequenced material came from blood. The CDR3 nucleotides read TGTGCCACCACAAAATACAATGAGCAGTTCTTC. This sequence encodes CATTKYNEQFF.